This T cell receptor beta chain appears in the sequencing data of a study of cytomegalovirus exposure and HLA in healthy donors. Study-level background: It was reported in a later analysis that the same platform had been used for the 120 or so validation repertoires as for the 550 to 700 first-cohort repertoires.

To note about this clone: The antigen remains unidentified.

Per germline, CDR1 SGDLS and CDR2 YYNGEE. The CDR3 sequence is 17 residues long. With 4 bases clipped from V and 2 bases from J, the junction kept 10 bases outside the gene matches. Notes on the study in general: Rare TCR sequences dominated, though some public TCRs recurred in many donors. Published work reported that the classifier diagnosed cytomegalovirus status with high specificity and sensitivity. It was found in a later analysis that first-cohort TCR clusters tended to co-occur in the 100 to 150 validation repertoires.

Produced via immunoSEQ multiplex PCR; TCRdb's table is partial and in-frame only. The sample has roughly 60,000 clones; about 91% are singletons. This sequence was found in a woman aged 18-35 years in good health and CMV-seronegative. The chain carries TRBV9 and TRBJ1-3; 9 bases map to TRBD1. The sequenced sample consisted of PBMCs. CDR3 residues: CASSSRTGVFAGNTIYF. For the CDR3, the DNA is TGTGCCAGCAGCTCCCGGACAGGGGTTTTTGCTGGAAACACCATATATTTT.